Presented here are 2 T cell receptor beta chains from one specimen sequenced in a study of blood T cell repertoires in COVID-19. TCRdb keeps only in-frame clones here, not all; method: immunoSEQ multiplex PCR. This table has 200,000 to 250,000 clones, roughly 88% appearing once. Material: peripheral blood. Receptors were obtained from a man between 18 and 35 years old with active or convalescent COVID-19.

This clone was observed a few times. The chain employs TRBV25-1 and TRBJ1-5; 10 bases align to TRBD1. The germline gives CDR1 MGHDK, CDR2 SYGVNS. The J segment lost 6 bases and the V segment lost 4 bases, leaving 15 bases of the junction unmatched. This CDR3 comprises 18 residues. CDR3 DNA: TGTGCCAGCAGTGCAACCTCTATACCGGGACAGGGGTCTCAGCCCCAGCATTTT. Protein product: CASSATSIPGQGSQPQHF.

The rearrangement uses TRBV10-3 and TRBJ2-7; 8 bases match TRBD1. CDR3 length equals 13 residues. From germline, CDR1 is ENHRY and CDR2 SYGVKD. V shed 6 bases, J shed 4 bases, and the junction held 5 bases outside the gene matches. CDR3 sequence reads: CAISQDRAYEQYF. The CDR3 DNA sequence: TGTGCCATCAGCCAGGACAGGGCGTACGAGCAGTACTTC.